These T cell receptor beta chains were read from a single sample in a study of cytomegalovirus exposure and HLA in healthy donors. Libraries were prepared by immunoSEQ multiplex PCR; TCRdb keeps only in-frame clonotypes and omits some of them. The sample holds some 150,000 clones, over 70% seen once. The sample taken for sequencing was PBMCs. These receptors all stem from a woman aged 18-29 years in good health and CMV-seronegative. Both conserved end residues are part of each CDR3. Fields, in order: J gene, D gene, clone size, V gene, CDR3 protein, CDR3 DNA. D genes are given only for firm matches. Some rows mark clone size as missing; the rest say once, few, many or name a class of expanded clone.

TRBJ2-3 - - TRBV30 CAWSVRGGTDTQYF TGTGCCTGGAGTGTCCGGGGTGGCACAGATACGCAGTATTTT
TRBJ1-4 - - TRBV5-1 CASSLGSGVDLQF TGCGCCAGCAGCTTGGGATCAGGGGTCGACCTTCAATTT
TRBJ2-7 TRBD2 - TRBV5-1 CASSLGAGVGEQYF TGCGCCAGCAGCTTGGGAGCGGGGGTCGGGGAGCAGTACTTC
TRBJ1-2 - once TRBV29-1 CSVARDNGYTF TGCAGCGTTGCTAGGGACAATGGCTACACCTTC
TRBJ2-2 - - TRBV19 CASTPGSYTGELFF TGTGCCAGTACTCCAGGGTCCTACACCGGGGAGCTGTTTTTT
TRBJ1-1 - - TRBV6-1 CASSEALGVWAEAFF TGTGCCAGCAGTGAAGCGCTCGGGGTATGGGCTGAAGCTTTCTTT
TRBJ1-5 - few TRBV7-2 CASSWGGGNQPQHF TGTGCCAGCAGCTGGGGGGGAGGCAATCAGCCCCAGCATTTT
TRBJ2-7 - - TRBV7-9 CASSWRGPDYEQYF TGTGCCAGCAGCTGGAGAGGGCCGGACTACGAGCAGTACTTC
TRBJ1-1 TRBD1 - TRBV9 CATQGVEGQNTEAFF TGTGCCACCCAGGGGGTCGAGGGGCAGAACACTGAAGCTTTCTTT
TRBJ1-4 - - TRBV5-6 CASSPGATNEKLFF TGTGCCAGCAGCCCTGGGGCCACAAATGAAAAACTGTTTTTT
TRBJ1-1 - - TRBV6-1 CASSRANTEAFF TGTGCCAGCTCTCGCGCGAACACTGAAGCTTTCTTT
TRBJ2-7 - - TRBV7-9 CSSSQAHEQYF TGTTCCAGCAGCCAAGCCCACGAGCAGTACTTC
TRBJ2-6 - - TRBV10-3 CAISEGPTGANVLTF TGTGCCATCAGTGAGGGGCCAACCGGGGCCAACGTCCTGACTTTC
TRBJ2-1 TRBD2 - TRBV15 CATSMGLAGNNNEQFF TGTGCCACCAGCATGGGACTAGCGGGAAATAACAATGAGCAGTTCTTC
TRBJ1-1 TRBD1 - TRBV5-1 CASSILGQGEGAFF TGCGCCAGCAGCATTCTGGGACAGGGTGAGGGAGCTTTCTTT
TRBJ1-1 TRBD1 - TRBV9 CASMTGTGGGGEAFF TGTGCCAGCATGACCGGGACAGGGGGCGGTGGTGAAGCTTTCTTT
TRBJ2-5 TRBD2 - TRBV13 CASSDPSGGETQYF TGTGCCAGCAGCGACCCCTCGGGAGGAGAGACCCAGTACTTC
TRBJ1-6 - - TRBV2 CASRDQGNSPLHF TGTGCCAGCAGGGACCAGGGTAATTCACCCCTCCACTTT
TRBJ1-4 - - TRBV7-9 CSSSLEERKLFF TGTTCCAGCAGCTTAGAAGAGAGAAAACTGTTTTTT
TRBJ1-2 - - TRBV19 CASSKSERRNYGYTF TGTGCCAGTAGTAAAAGTGAGAGGCGGAACTATGGCTACACCTTC
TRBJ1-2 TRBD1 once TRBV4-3 CASSQSPLTGAYGSYTF TGCGCCAGCAGCCAATCCCCCTTAACAGGGGCCTATGGGAGCTACACCTTC
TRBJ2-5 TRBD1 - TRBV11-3 CASSFTRTGGRETQYF TGTGCCAGCAGCTTCACACGGACAGGGGGCAGGGAGACCCAGTACTTC
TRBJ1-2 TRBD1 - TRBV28 CASEQGTLNYGYTF TGTGCCAGCGAACAGGGGACCCTTAACTATGGCTACACCTTC
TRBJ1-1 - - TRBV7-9 CASSPAGGKAFF TGTGCCAGCAGCCCAGCGGGGGGAAAAGCTTTCTTT
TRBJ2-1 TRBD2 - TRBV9 CASSRLAGPYNEQFF TGTGCCAGCAGTCGACTAGCGGGGCCTTACAATGAGCAGTTCTTC
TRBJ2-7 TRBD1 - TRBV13 CATALGQGVFYEQYF TGTGCCACCGCTCTTGGACAGGGGGTGTTTTACGAGCAGTACTTC
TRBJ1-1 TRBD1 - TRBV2 CASSDRAGGLSEAFF TGTGCCAGCAGTGACCGGGCAGGGGGGCTTAGTGAAGCTTTCTTT
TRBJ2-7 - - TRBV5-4 CASSPRDTSYEQYF TGTGCCAGCAGCCCCCGGGACACCTCCTACGAGCAGTACTTC
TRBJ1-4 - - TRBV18 CASSPEQQSTNEKLFF TGTGCCAGCTCACCTGAACAGCAATCAACTAATGAAAAACTGTTTTTT
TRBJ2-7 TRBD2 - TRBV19 CASSITGGEQYF TGTGCCAGTAGTATAACGGGAGGCGAGCAGTACTTC
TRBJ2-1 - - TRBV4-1 CASSQAGTRGLLNEQFF TGCGCCAGCAGCCAAGCAGGGACAAGGGGCTTACTCAATGAGCAGTTCTTC
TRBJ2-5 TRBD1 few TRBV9 CASGGQQQETQYF TGTGCCAGCGGGGGACAGCAACAAGAGACCCAGTACTTC
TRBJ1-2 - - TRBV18 CASSPEWTLLGYTF TGTGCCAGCTCACCAGAGTGGACTCTTTTGGGCTACACCTTC
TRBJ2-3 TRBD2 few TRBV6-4 CASSAGGHGDTQYF TGTGCCAGCAGTGCGGGGGGGCACGGAGATACGCAGTATTTT
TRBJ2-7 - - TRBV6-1 CASIEGGYEQYF TGTGCCAGCATCGAAGGGGGTTACGAGCAGTACTTC
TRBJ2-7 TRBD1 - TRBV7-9 CASSFRQGPYEQYF TGTGCCAGCAGCTTCAGACAGGGACCCTACGAGCAGTACTTC
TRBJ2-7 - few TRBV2 CASRRGSGYEQYF TGTGCCAGCCGCCGGGGGTCAGGGTACGAGCAGTACTTC